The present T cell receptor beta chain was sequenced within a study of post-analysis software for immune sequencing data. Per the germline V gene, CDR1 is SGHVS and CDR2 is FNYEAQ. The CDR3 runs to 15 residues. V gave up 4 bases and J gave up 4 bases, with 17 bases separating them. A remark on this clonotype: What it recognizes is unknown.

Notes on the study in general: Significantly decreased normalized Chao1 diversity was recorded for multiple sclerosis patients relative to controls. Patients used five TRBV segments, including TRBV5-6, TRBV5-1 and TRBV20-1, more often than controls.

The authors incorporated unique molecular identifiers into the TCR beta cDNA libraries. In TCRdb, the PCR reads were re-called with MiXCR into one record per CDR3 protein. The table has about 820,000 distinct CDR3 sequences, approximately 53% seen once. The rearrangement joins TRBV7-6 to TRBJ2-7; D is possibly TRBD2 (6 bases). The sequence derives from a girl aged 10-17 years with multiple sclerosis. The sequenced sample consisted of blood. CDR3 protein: CASSSDAGAGYEQYF. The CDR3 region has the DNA TGTGCCAGCAGCTCAGATGCGGGCGCGGGGTACGAGCAGTACTTC. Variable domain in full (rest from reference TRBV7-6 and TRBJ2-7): GAGVSQSPRYKVTKRGQDVALRCDPISGHVSLYWYRQALGQGPEFLTYFNYEAQQDKSGLPNDRFSAERPEGSISTLTIQRTEQRDSAMYRCASSSDAGAGYEQYFGPGTRLTVT.